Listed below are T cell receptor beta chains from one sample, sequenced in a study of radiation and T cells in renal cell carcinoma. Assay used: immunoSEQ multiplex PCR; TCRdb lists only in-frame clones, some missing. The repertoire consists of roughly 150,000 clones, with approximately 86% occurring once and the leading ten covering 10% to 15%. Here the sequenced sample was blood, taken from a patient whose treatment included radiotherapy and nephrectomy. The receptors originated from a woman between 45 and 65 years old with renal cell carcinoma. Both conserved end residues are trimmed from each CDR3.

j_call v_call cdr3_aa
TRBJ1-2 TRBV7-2 ASSSETGDYGYT
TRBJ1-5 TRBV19 ASSRGQGVRQPQH
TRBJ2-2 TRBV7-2 ASSLVASSGELF
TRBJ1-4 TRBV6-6 ASSYGGLATNEKLF
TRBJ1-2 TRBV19 ASSMMLGDYGYT
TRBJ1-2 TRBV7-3 ASSLIRGPSNDGYT
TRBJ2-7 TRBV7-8 ASSALNRGEQY
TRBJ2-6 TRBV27 ASSSPGFRSGANVLT
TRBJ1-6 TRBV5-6 ASSGWGNNSPLH
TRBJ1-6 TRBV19 ASRFQRDNSPLH
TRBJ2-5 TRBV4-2 ASSEERASQGQETQY
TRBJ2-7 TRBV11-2 ASSFAGTAGEQY
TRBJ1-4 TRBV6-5 ASSGRDREAEKLF
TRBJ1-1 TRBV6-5 ASSYTFLNPEAF
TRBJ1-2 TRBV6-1 ASSARTLPINYGYT
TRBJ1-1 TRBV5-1 ASSLLQGSRNTEAF
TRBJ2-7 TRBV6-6 ASSRQREPYEQY
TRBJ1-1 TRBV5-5 ASSLSGAAVDTEAF
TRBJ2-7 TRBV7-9 ASSSPGRTYEQY
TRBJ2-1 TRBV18 ASSPLLTGTGSYNEQF
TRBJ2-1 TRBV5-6 ASSPWVVSGDLNEQF
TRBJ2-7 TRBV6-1 ASSEKEGGGMDEQY
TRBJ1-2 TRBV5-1 ASSSGTGVFYGYT
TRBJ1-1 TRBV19 ASTPTGWDTEAF
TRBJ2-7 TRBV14 ASSLKSRDSPYEQY
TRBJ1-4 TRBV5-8 ASRRFVNEKLF
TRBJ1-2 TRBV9 ASSLGQGARDGYT
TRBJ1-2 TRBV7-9 ASSLAISNYGYT
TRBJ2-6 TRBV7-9 ASRTSGANVLT
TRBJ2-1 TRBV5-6 ATNGAGYNEQF
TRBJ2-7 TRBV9 ASSPRQGGYEQY